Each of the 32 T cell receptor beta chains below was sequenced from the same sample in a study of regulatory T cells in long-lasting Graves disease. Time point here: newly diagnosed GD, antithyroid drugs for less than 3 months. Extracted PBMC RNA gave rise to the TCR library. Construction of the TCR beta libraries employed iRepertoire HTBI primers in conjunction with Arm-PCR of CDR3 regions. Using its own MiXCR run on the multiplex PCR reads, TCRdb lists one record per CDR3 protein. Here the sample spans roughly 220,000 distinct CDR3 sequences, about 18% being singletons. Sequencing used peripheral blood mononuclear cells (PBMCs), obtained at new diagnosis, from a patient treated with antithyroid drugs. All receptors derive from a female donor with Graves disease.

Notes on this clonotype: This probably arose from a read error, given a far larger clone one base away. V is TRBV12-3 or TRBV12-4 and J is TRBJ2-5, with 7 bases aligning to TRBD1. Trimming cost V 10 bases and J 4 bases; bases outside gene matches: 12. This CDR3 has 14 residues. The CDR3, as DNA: TGTGCCATCCCCACTTCGACAGGGTCAGAGACCCAGTACTTC. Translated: CAIPTSTGSETQYF.

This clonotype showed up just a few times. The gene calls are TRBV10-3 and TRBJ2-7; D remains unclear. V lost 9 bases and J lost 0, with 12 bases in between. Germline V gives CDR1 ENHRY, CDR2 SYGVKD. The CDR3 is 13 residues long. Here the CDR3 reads CAIQIELSYEQYF. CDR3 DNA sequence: TGTGCCATTCAAATTGAGCTCTCCTACGAGCAGTACTTC.

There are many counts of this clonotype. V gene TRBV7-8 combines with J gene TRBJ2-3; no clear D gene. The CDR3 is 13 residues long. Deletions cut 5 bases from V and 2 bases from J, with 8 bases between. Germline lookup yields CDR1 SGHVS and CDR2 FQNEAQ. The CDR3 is CASSRGNTDTQYF. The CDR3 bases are TGTGCCAGCAGCCGCGGAAACACAGATACGCAGTATTTT.

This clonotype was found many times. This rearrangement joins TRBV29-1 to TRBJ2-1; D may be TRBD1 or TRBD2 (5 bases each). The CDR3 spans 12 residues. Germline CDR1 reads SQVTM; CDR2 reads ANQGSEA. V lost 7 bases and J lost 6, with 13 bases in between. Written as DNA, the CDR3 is TGCAGCGCCGAACCGGGGCCCAATGAGCAGTTCTTC. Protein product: CSAEPGPNEQFF.

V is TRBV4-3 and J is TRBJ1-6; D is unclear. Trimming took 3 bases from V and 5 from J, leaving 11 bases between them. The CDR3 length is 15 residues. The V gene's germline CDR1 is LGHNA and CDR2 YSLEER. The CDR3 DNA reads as TGCGCCAGCAGCCAGTCCCCTCCGGATAATTCACCCCTCCACTTT. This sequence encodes CASSQSPPDNSPLHF.

CDR3 protein: CASSLTSGFIQYF. The CDR3 DNA follows: TGTGCCAGCAGTTTAACTAGCGGGTTCATTCAGTACTTC. The chain is built from TRBV27 and TRBJ2-4, with TRBD2 matching 9 bases. The CDR3 sequence is 13 residues long. V shed 2 bases, J shed 9 bases, and the junction held 2 bases outside the gene matches. The V gene's germline CDR1 is MNHEY and CDR2 SMNVEV (reference sequence).

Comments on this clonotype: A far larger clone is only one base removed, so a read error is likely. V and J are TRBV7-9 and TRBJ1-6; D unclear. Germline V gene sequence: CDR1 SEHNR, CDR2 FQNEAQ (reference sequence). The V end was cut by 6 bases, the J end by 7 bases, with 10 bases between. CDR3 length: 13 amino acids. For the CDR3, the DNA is TGTGCCAGCAGAAGTCAGAGCAATTCACCCCTCCACTTT. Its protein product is CASRSQSNSPLHF. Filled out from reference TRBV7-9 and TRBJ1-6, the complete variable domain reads DTGVSQNPRHKITKRGQNVTFRCDPISEHNRLYWYRQTLGQGPEFLTYFQNEAQLEKSRLLSDRFSAERPKGSFSTLEIQRTEQGDSAMYLCASRSQSNSPLHFGNGTRLTVT.

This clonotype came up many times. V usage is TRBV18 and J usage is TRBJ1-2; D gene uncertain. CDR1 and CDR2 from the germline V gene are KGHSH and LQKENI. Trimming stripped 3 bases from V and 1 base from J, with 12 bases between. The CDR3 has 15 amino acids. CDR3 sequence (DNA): TGTGCCAGCTCACCGTCCACAGTTTATAACTATGGCTACACCTTC. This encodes CASSPSTVYNYGYTF. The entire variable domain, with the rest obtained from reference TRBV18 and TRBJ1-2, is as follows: NAGVMQNPRHLVRRRGQEARLRCSPMKGHSHVYWYRQLPEEGLKFMVYLQKENIIDESGMPKERFSAEFPKEGPSILRIQQVVRGDSAAYFCASSPSTVYNYGYTFGSGTRLTVV.

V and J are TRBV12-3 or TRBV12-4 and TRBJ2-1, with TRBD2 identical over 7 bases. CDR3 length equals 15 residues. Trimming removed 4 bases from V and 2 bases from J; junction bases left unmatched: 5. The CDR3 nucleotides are TGTGCCAGCAGTTCCCCCGCGGGGGCCTACAATGAGCAGTTCTTC. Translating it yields CASSSPAGAYNEQFF.

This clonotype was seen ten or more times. The CDR3 bases are TGTGCCAGCAGTGACGGGACTAGCGTCCACGAGCAGTACTTC. This encodes CASSDGTSVHEQYF. The rearrangement joins TRBV2 to TRBJ2-7; 10 bases fit TRBD2. Looked up from germline, CDR1 is SNHLY and CDR2 is FYNNEI. The V segment lost 3 bases and the J segment 5 bases; nucleotides outside the gene matches: 4. The CDR3 has 14 residues.

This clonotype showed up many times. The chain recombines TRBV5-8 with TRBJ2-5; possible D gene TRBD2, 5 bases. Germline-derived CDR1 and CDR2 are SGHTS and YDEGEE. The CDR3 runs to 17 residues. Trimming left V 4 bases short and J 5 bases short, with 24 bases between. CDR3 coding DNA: TGTGCCAGCAGCCGGGCCAGGACTGCCTCCTCCGGCGAGACCCAGTACTTC. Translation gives CASSRARTASSGETQYF.

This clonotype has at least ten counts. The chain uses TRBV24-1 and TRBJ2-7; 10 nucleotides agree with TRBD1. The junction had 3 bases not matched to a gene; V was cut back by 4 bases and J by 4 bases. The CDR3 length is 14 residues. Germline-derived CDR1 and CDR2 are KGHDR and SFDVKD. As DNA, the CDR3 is TGTGCCACCAGTGACCGGGGACAGGGGTACGAGCAGTACTTC. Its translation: CATSDRGQGYEQYF.

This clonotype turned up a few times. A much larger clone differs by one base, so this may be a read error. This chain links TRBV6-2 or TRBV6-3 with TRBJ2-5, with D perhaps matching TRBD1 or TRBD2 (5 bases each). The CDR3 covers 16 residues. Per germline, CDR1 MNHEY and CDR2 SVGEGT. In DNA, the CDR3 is TGTGTCAGCAGCCCCCCTTGGGACGGACGGAAAGAGACCCAGTACTTC. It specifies CVSSPPWDGRKETQYF.

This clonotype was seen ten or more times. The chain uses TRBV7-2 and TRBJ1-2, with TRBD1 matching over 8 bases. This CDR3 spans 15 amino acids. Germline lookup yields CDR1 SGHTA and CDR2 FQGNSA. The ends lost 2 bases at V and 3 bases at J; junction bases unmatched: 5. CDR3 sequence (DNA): TGTGCCAGCAGCTTATCCCCGGGACAGGACTATGGCTACACCTTC. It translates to CASSLSPGQDYGYTF.

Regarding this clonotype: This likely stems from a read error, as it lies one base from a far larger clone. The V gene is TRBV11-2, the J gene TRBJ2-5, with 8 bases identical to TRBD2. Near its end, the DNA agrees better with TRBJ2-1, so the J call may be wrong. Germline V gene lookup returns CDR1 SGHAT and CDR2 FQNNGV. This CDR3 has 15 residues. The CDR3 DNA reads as TGTGCCAGCAGCTTAGAGGGCGGGAGGTCCGGTGAGCAGTTCTTC. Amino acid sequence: CASSLEGGRSGEQFF.

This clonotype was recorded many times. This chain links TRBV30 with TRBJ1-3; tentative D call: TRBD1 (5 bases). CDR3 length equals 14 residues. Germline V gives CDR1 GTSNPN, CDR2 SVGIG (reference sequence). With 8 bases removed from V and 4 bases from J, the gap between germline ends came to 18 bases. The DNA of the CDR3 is TGTGCCGGGGCTCCGGGACTTGGGGGAAACACCATATATTTT. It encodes CAGAPGLGGNTIYF.

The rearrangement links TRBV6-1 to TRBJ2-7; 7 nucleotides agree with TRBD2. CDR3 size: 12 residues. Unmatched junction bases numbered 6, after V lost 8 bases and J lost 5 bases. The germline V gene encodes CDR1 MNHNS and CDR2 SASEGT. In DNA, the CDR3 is TGTGCCAGCGGGGAGGGACTCCACGAGCAGTACTTC. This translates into CASGEGLHEQYF.

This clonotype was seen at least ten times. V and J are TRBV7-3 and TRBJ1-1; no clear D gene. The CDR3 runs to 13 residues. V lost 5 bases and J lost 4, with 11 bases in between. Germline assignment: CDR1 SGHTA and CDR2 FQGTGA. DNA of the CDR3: TGTGCCAGCAGCCCATCGAAGGGCACTGAAGCTTTCTTT. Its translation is CASSPSKGTEAFF.

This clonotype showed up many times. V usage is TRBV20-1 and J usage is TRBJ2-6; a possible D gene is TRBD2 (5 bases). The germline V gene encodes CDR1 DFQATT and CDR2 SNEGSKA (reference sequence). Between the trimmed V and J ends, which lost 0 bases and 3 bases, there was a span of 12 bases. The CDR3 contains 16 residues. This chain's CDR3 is CSARDFRTGGANVLTF. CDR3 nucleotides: TGCAGTGCTAGAGATTTTAGGACTGGTGGGGCCAACGTCCTGACTTTC.

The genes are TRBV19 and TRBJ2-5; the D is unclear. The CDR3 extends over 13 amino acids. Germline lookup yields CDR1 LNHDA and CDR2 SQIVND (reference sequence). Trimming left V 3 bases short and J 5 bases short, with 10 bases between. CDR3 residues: CASSIGFQETQYF. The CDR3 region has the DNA TGTGCCAGTAGTATTGGGTTCCAGGAGACCCAGTACTTC.

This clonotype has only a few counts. The CDR3 protein is CASSVGIGGSRETQYF. The CDR3 bases are TGTGCCAGCAGCGTAGGAATAGGGGGTTCCAGGGAGACCCAGTACTTC. This chain joins TRBV9 and TRBJ2-5; TRBD1 might be the D (6 bases). The germline V gene encodes CDR1 SGDLS and CDR2 YYNGEE. The CDR3 consists of 16 residues. Trimming took 0 bases from V and 5 from J, leaving 17 bases between them.

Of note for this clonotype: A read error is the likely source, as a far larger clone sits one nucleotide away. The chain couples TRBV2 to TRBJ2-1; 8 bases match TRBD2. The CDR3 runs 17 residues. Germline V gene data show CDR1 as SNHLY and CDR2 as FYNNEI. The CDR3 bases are TGTGCCACCAGTGACGCCCGTAGCGGGATGGGTAACAATGGGCAGTTCTTC. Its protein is CATSDARSGMGNNGQFF.

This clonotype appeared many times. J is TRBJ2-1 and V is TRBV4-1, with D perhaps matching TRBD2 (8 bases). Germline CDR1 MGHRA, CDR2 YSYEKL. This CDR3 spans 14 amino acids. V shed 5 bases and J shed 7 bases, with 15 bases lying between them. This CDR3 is CASSAGGRGNEQFF. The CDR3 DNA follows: TGCGCCAGCAGCGCGGGGGGCAGGGGGAATGAGCAGTTCTTC.

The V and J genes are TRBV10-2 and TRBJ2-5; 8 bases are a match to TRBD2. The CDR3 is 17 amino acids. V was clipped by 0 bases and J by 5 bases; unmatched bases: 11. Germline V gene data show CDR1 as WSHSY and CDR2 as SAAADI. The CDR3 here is CASSESYVGGAQETQYF. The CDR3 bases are TGCGCCAGCAGTGAGTCGTACGTCGGGGGGGCGCAGGAGACCCAGTACTTC.

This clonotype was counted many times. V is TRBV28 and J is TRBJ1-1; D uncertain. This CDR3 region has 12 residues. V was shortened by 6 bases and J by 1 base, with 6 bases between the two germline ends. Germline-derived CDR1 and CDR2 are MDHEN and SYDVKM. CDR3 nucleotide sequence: TGTGCCAGCAGATCCAAGAACACTGAAGCTTTCTTT. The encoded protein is CASRSKNTEAFF. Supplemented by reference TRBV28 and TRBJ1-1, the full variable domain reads DVKVTQSSRYLVKRTGEKVFLECVQDMDHENMFWYRQDPGLGLRLIYFSYDVKMKEKGDIPEGYSVSREKKERFSLILESASTNQTSMYLCASRSKNTEAFFGQGTRLTVV.

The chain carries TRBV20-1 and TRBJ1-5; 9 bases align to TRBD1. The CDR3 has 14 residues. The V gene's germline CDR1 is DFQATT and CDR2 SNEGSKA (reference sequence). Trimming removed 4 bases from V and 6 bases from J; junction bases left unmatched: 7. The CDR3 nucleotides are TGCAGTGCTATCGGGACAGGGAGAATTCAGCCCCAGCATTTT. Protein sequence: CSAIGTGRIQPQHF.

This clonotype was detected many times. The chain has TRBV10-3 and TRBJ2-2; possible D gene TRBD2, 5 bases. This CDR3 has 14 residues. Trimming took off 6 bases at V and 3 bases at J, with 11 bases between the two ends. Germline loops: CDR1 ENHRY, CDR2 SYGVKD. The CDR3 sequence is CAIRQLEDTGELFF. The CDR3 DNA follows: TGTGCCATCAGGCAACTAGAGGACACCGGGGAGCTGTTTTTT.

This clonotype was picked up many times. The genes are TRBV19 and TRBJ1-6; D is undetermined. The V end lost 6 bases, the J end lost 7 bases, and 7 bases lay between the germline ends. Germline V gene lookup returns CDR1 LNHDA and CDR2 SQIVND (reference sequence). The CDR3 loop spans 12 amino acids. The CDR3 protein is CASREQNSPLHF. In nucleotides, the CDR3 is TGTGCCAGTAGGGAACAGAATTCACCCCTCCACTTT. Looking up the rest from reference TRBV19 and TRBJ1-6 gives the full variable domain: DGGITQSPKYLFRKEGQNVTLSCEQNLNHDAMYWYRQDPGQGLRLIYYSQIVNDFQKGDIAEGYSVSREKKESFPLTVTSAQKNPTAFYLCASREQNSPLHFGNGTRLTVT.

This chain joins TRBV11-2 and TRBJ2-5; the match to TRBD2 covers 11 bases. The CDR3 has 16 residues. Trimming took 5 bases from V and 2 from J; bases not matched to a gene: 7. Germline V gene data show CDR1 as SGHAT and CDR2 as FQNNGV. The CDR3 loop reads CASSLRLAGQQETQYF. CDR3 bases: TGTGCCAGCAGCCTACGACTAGCGGGACAACAAGAGACCCAGTACTTC.

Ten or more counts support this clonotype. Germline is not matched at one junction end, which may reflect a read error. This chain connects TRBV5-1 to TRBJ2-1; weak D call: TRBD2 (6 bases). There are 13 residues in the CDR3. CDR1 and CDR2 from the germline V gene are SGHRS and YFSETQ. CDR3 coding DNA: TGCGCCAGCGGTAGCGGATCCTACAATGAGCAGCTCTTC. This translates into CASGSGSYNEQLF.

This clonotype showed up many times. The CDR3 loop is CASSLGLSTDTQYF. Written as DNA, the CDR3 is TGTGCCAGCAGCTTGGGACTGAGCACAGATACGCAGTATTTT. The rearrangement joins TRBV5-5 to TRBJ2-3; no clear D gene. The V and J ends lost 0 bases and 0 bases respectively, with 5 bases between them. Germline CDR1 is SGHKS and CDR2 is YYEKEE (reference sequence). CDR3 length equals 14 residues.

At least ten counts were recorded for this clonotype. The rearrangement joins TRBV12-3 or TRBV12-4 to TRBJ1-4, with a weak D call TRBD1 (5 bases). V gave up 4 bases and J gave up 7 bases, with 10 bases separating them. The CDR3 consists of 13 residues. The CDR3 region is CASSSGVGEKLFF. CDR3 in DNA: TGTGCCAGCAGTTCGGGGGTTGGTGAAAAACTGTTTTTT.